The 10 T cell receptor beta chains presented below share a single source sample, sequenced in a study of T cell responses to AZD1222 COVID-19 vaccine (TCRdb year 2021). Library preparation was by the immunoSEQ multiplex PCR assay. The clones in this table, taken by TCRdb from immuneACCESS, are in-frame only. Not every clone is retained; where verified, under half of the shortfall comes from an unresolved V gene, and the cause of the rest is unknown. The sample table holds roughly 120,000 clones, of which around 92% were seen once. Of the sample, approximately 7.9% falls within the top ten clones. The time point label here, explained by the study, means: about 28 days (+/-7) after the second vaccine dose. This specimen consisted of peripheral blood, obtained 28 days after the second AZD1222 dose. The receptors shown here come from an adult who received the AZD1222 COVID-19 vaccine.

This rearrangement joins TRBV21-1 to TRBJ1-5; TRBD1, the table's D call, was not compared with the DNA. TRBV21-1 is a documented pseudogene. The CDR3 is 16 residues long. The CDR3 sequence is CASSRGEDRGDQPQHF. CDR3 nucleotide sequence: TGTGCCAGCAGCAGAGGCGAGGACAGGGGGGATCAGCCCCAGCATTTT.

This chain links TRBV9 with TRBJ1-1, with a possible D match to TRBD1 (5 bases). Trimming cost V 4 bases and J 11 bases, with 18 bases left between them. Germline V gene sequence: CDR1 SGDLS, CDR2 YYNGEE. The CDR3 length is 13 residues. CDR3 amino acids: CASSPSPKEGAFF. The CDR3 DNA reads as TGTGCCAGCAGCCCCAGCCCTAAAGAGGGGGCTTTCTTT.

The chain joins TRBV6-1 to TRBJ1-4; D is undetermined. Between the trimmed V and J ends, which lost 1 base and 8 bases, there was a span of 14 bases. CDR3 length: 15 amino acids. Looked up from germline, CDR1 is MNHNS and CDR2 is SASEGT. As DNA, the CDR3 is TGTGCCAGCAGTGAAGAGTCCAATAATGGGGAAAAACTGTTTTTT. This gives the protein CASSEESNNGEKLFF.

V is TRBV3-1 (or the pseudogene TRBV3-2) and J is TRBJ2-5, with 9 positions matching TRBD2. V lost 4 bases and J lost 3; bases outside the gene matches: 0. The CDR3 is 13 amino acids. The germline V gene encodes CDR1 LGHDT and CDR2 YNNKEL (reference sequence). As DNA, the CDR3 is TGTGCCAGCAGCCCTAGCGGGGAAGAGACCCAGTACTTC. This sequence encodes CASSPSGEETQYF.

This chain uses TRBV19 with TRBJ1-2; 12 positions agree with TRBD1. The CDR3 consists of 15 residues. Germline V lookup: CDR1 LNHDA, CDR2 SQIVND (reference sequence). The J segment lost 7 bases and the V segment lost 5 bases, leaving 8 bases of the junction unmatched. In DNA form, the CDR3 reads TGTGCCAGTAGTCTCCTGGGACAGGGGGCGCCTGGCTACACCTTC. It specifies CASSLLGQGAPGYTF.

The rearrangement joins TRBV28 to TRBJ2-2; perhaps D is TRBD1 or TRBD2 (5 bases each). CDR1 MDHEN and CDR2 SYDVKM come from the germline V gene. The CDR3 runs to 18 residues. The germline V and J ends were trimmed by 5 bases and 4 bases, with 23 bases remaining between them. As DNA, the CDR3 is TGTGCCAGCAGTCGAATGGCCCGACGAGGGGAGAGCACCGGGGAGCTGTTTTTT. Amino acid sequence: CASSRMARRGESTGELFF. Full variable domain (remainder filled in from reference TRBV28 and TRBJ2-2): DVKVTQSSRYLVKRTGEKVFLECVQDMDHENMFWYRQDPGLGLRLIYFSYDVKMKEKGDIPEGYSVSREKKERFSLILESASTNQTSMYLCASSRMARRGESTGELFFGEGSRLTVL.

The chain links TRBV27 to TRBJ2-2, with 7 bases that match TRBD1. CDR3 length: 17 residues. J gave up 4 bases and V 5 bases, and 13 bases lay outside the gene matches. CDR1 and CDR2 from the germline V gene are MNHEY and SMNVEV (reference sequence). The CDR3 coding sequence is TGTGCCAGCAGTATGAAGTACGGGACAGAAATCACCGGGGAGCTGTTTTTT. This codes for CASSMKYGTEITGELFF.

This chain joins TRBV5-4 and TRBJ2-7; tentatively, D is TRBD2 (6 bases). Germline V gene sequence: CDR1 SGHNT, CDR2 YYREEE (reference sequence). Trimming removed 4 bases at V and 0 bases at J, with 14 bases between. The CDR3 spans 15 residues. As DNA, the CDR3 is TGTGCCAGCAGCGCCCGGGACTCAAGCTCCTACGAGCAGTACTTC. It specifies CASSARDSSSYEQYF. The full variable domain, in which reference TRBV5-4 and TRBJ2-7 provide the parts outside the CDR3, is ETGVTQSPTHLIKTRGQQVTLRCSSQSGHNTVSWYQQALGQGPQFIFQYYREEENGRGNFPPRFSGLQFPNYSSELNVNALELDDSALYLCASSARDSSSYEQYFGPGTRLTVT.

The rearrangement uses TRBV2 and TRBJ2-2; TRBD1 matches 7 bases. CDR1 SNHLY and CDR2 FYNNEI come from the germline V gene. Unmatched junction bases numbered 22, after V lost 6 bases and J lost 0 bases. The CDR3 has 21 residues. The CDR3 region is CASRTKEESPGGLTNTGELFF. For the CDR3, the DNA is TGTGCCAGCAGGACCAAAGAGGAAAGTCCAGGGGGATTAACGAACACCGGGGAGCTGTTTTTT.

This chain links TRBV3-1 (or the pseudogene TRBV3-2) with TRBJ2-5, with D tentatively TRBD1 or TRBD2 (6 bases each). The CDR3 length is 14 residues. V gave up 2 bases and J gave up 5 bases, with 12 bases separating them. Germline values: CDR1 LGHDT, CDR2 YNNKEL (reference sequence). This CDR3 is CASSQRGLRETQYF. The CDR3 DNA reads TGTGCCAGCAGCCAACGGGGGCTCAGGGAGACCCAGTACTTC.